This T cell receptor beta chain is from a study of CD4 T cells in relation to SARS-CoV-2 and coronaviruses. Study-wide context: Convalescent donors were aged roughly 20 to 80, with median around 40 years. Study outcomes and limitations: No crossreactivity against non-spike viral proteins was tested here. Around 60% of donors had memory CD4+ clonotypes crossrecognizing SARS-CoV-2 and common cold coronavirus spike. According to naive versus memory sequencing, detected responses are memory recall, not newly primed.

V lost 6 bases and J 2 bases, leaving 10 bases between the germline ends. Looked up from germline, CDR1 is ENHRY and CDR2 is SYGVKD. The CDR3 loop spans 13 amino acids. Assay: immunoSEQ multiplex PCR; the TCRdb copy retains only in-frame clones and omits some. Here the sample spans approximately 50,000 clones, just over 90% being singletons. A word on this clone: The antigen is unknown.

The J gene is TRBJ1-1, the V gene TRBV10-3, with unresolved D. Sequencing input: naive CD4+ T cells from PBMCs. Subset of the sample: naive CD4+ T cells isolated by negative enrichment. The TCR sequence derives from an adult with COVID-19. CDR3 nucleotide sequence: TGTGCCATCAGGGACGGAGTCAACACTGAAGCTTTCTTT. Residues: CAIRDGVNTEAFF.